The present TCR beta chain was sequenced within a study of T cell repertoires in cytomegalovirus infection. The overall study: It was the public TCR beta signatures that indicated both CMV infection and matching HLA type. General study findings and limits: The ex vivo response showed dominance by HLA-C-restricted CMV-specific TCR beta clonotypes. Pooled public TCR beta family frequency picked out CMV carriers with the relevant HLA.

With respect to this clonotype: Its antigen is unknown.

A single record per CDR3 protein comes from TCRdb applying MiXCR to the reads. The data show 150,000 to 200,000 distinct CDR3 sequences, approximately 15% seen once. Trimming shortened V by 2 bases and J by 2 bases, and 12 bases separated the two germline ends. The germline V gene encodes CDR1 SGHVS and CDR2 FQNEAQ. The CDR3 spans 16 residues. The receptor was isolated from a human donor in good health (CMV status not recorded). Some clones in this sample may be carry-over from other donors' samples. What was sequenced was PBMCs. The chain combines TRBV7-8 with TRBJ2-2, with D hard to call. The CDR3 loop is CASSLWLGFNTGELFF. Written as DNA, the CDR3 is TGTGCCAGCAGCTTATGGTTGGGATTCAACACCGGGGAGCTGTTTTTT.